The present T cell receptor beta chain was sequenced within a study of T-cell reconstitution after alpha-beta-depleted transplantation in children. In regard to this clonotype: What it recognizes is unknown.

Study-wide results and caveats: Some patients owed their high day-60 TCRbeta diversity to surviving recipient T cells and thymic progenitors. After one year, T-cell counts and TCRbeta diversity mostly came from new T cells. Expanded graft clones, several hundred of them, were reportedly the source of alpha-beta T cells about two months after transplant.

Preparation of the TCRbeta library used unique molecular identifiers. MiXCR was run by TCRdb on the PCR reads, yielding one entry per CDR3 protein. The table lists some 120,000 distinct CDR3 sequences, 9.7% of them singletons. Germline V gene data show CDR1 as DFQATT and CDR2 as SNEGSKA (reference sequence). This CDR3 contains 15 residues. The V end was cut by 0 bases, the J end by 3 bases, with 15 bases between. The sequenced sample was PBMCs, mostly from graft donor cells, obtained 180 days after TCRalphabeta/CD19-depleted stem cell transplant. This clonotype was obtained from a girl under three years old who had a stem cell transplant for combined immunodeficiency, so the T cells may come from the graft donor. The chain couples TRBV20-1 to TRBJ2-7; tentatively, D is TRBD2 (6 bases). The CDR3 loop reads CSARDHGRGSYEQYF. The CDR3, as DNA: TGCAGTGCTAGAGATCATGGGCGGGGCAGCTACGAGCAGTACTTC.